The 30 T cell receptor beta chains presented below share a single source sample, sequenced in a study of persistence of HIV-infected CD4 T cells. The immunoSEQ assay was version 4, run in survey mode. Data came from immunoSEQ multiplex PCR; TCRdb stores just in-frame clones and leaves some out. The table lists about 60,000 clones, 65% to 80% of them singletons. The stimulus was an HIV-1 Gag 15-mer peptide pool, 0.85 to 1 ug/peptide/mL. CD40L/CD69 double-negative CD45RO-high memory CD4+ T cells were collected. These receptors have no identified antigens. The sample was CD4+ T cells sorted from PBMCs after approximately 19-hour stimulation, taken from a patient who received antiretroviral therapy. These receptors were obtained from an adult man with HIV who was CMV-seropositive.

The chain carries TRBV4-1 and TRBJ2-3; a weak D match, TRBD2 (6 bases). The V end lost 4 bases, the J end lost 6 bases, and 17 bases lay between the germline ends. This CDR3 region has 15 residues. Germline V lookup: CDR1 MGHRA, CDR2 YSYEKL. The CDR3 reads CASSPSYGGDDTQYF. In DNA, the CDR3 is TGCGCCAGCAGCCCCTCGTATGGCGGGGATGATACGCAGTATTTT.

This clone occurred once. J is TRBJ1-5 and V is TRBV5-5; D not certain. Per the germline V gene, CDR1 is SGHKS and CDR2 is YYEKEE (reference sequence). The CDR3 is 17 residues long. The V end lost 4 bases, the J end lost 4 bases, and 21 bases lay between the germline ends. The CDR3 loop is CASSPSSSPRENQPQHF. The DNA for the CDR3 is TGTGCCAGCAGCCCGAGTAGTTCGCCGAGGGAAAATCAGCCCCAGCATTTT. Complete variable domain (other parts from reference TRBV5-5 and TRBJ1-5): DAGVTQSPTHLIKTRGQQVTLRCSPISGHKSVSWYQQVLGQGPQFIFQYYEKEERGRGNFPDRFSARQFPNYSSELNVNALLLGDSALYLCASSPSSSPRENQPQHFGDGTRLSIL.

This clone has more than one count but fewer than ten. The CDR3 DNA reads as TGTGCCAGCAGCCCCTGGGTTAGCGGGGGGGTCACAGATACGCAGTATTTT. Its translation: CASSPWVSGGVTDTQYF. The V call is TRBV7-9, the J call TRBJ2-3, with 11 positions matching TRBD2. CDR3 length: 17 residues. Germline assignment: CDR1 SEHNR and CDR2 FQNEAQ (reference sequence). Trimming took 5 bases from V and 2 from J; bases not matched to a gene: 9.

A word on this clone: Other DNA sequences of this sample code for an identical CDR3. The chain is built from TRBV5-1 and TRBJ2-2; TRBD2 matches at 8 bases. Germline V gene sequence: CDR1 SGHRS, CDR2 YFSETQ. The J segment lost 5 bases and the V segment lost 1 base, leaving 4 bases of the junction unmatched. This CDR3 comprises 15 residues. The DNA for the CDR3 is TGCGCCAGCAGCTTGTCCCCGGGGGGGACCGGGGAGCTGTTTTTT. This translates into CASSLSPGGTGELFF.

By sample fraction, this clone is medium-sized (0.01 to 0.1%). J is TRBJ2-2 and V is TRBV12-3 or TRBV12-4; D gene uncertain. The CDR3 length is 11 residues. Trimming stripped 5 bases from V and 5 bases from J, with 3 bases between. In DNA form, the CDR3 reads TGTGCCAGCAGTGTGACCGGGGAGCTGTTTTTT. This translates into CASSVTGELFF.

This clone is medium-sized in the sample. This chain uses TRBV4-2 with TRBJ1-6, with 7 positions matching TRBD1. Trimming at V came to 6 bases and at J to 9 bases, leaving 5 bases not matched to a gene. Germline CDR1 reads LGHNA; CDR2 reads YNFKEQ. This CDR3 is 13 amino acids long. In DNA, the CDR3 is TGTGCCAGCAGTCTCGGACAGGCTTCACCCCTCCACTTT. Encoded protein: CASSLGQASPLHF.

By sample share, this clone is medium-sized. V usage is TRBV19 and J usage is TRBJ1-2; 9 bases map to TRBD1. V shed 10 bases, J shed 4 bases, and the junction held 4 bases outside the gene matches. The CDR3 has 12 amino acids. Germline loops: CDR1 LNHDA, CDR2 SQIVND (reference sequence). The DNA of the CDR3 is TGTGCCACCTCGGACAGGGGCTATGGCTACACCTTC. This gives the protein CATSDRGYGYTF.

This clone was seen repeatedly, ten times or more. V and J are TRBV3-1 (or the pseudogene TRBV3-2) and TRBJ2-1; D is possibly TRBD2 (5 bases). The V end was cut by 6 bases, the J end by 3 bases, with 12 bases between. The CDR3 contains 14 residues. Germline loops: CDR1 LGHDT, CDR2 YNNKEL (reference sequence). CDR3 sequence: CASRLKGLYNEQFF. The CDR3 coding sequence is TGTGCCAGCAGGCTAAAAGGACTCTACAATGAGCAGTTCTTC.

This clone was seen more than once but under ten times. The chain employs TRBV5-5 and TRBJ2-7, with 7 positions matching TRBD1. The trim removed 5 bases at V and 2 bases at J, leaving 4 bases unmatched. The CDR3 contains 13 residues. Germline loops: CDR1 SGHKS, CDR2 YYEKEE (reference sequence). The CDR3 DNA reads as TGTGCCAGCAGATTCGGGACAGCCTACGAGCAGTACTTC. As protein: CASRFGTAYEQYF.

CDR3 sequence reads: CASSLQGSSGAFF. DNA of the CDR3: TGTGCCAGCAGTCTACAGGGCTCATCGGGCGCTTTCTTT. The chain joins TRBV3-1 (or the pseudogene TRBV3-2) to TRBJ1-1; D is perhaps TRBD1 (6 bases). The V gene lost 6 bases and the J gene lost 11 bases, with 19 bases spanning the gap. Germline V gives CDR1 LGHDT, CDR2 YNNKEL (reference sequence). The CDR3 length is 13 residues.

CDR3 DNA: TGCAGTGCTAGTTTGGGGGGTTCATCCTATGGCTACACCTTC. Residues: CSASLGGSSYGYTF. The rearrangement links TRBV20-1 to TRBJ1-2; weak D call: TRBD1 (5 bases). Germline values: CDR1 DFQATT, CDR2 SNEGSKA (reference sequence). V shed 3 bases and J shed 4 bases, with 15 bases lying between them. This CDR3 contains 14 residues.

The table lists this clone with a count of one. The chain uses TRBV6-5 and TRBJ2-1; 8 nucleotides agree with TRBD2. Germline V lookup: CDR1 MNHEY, CDR2 SVGAGI. The CDR3 is 15 amino acids. V lost 5 bases, J lost 6 bases, and 9 bases stayed unmatched. CDR3 nucleotides: TGTGCCAGCAGTCCCCGGGAGGGAGGGGTCAATGAGCAGTTCTTC. Residues: CASSPREGGVNEQFF.

This clone was seen a handful of times. The CDR3 nucleotides read TGTGCCAGCAGCTTAGCGCGCGCACTCTCTGGGGCCAACGTCCTGACTTTC. The encoded protein is CASSLARALSGANVLTF. V usage is TRBV7-9 and J usage is TRBJ2-6; D gene unclear. V dropped 0 bases and J dropped 0 bases, with 9 bases sitting between them. The CDR3 consists of 17 residues. Germline CDR1 is SEHNR and CDR2 is FQNEAQ (reference sequence).

This clone appeared a single time. The rearrangement links TRBV9 to TRBJ2-1; 7 nucleotides align to TRBD2. Germline V CDR1 and CDR2: SGDLS, YYNGEE. This CDR3 contains 17 residues. The ends lost 0 bases at V and 4 bases at J; junction bases unmatched: 10. For the CDR3, the DNA is TGTGCCAGCAGCGTAGATGGGGCTAGCGGAGGTTACAATGAGCAGTTCTTC. This translates into CASSVDGASGGYNEQFF.

The gene calls are TRBV7-6 and TRBJ2-2; a weak D match, TRBD2 (7 bases). V dropped 3 bases and J dropped 0 bases, with 14 bases sitting between them. CDR3 size: 17 residues. The germline V gene encodes CDR1 SGHVS and CDR2 FNYEAQ. CDR3 DNA sequence: TGTGCCAGCAGCTTTAGTGGGGGGGCCTCGAACACCGGGGAGCTGTTTTTT. Its protein is CASSFSGGASNTGELFF.

This clone appeared many times. The chain recombines TRBV6-6 with TRBJ1-2; the D gene is possibly TRBD1 (6 bases). This CDR3 region has 12 residues. Germline CDR1 and CDR2: MNHNY and SVGAGI (reference sequence). The germline V and J ends were trimmed by 4 bases and 6 bases, with 9 bases remaining between them. The CDR3 sequence: CASSFSGDGYTF. The CDR3 DNA follows: TGTGCCAGCAGTTTCTCAGGGGATGGCTACACCTTC.

V gene TRBV18 combines with J gene TRBJ2-7, with TRBD1 matching over 10 bases. Germline CDR1 and CDR2: KGHSH and LQKENI. V dropped 6 bases and J dropped 3; count of bases not matched to a gene: 5. CDR3 size: 14 residues. The CDR3 DNA is TGTGCCAGCTCCGGGACAGGGGCTTACTACGAGCAGTACTTC. As protein: CASSGTGAYYEQYF. The full variable domain, completed using reference TRBV18 and TRBJ2-7, is NAGVMQNPRHLVRRRGQEARLRCSPMKGHSHVYWYRQLPEEGLKFMVYLQKENIIDESGMPKERFSAEFPKEGPSILRIQQVVRGDSAAYFCASSGTGAYYEQYFGPGTRLTVT.

This clone came up once. The rearrangement uses TRBV6-1 and TRBJ1-2; 12 bases match TRBD1. Losses at the gene ends were 3 bases for V and 7 bases for J; bases not matched to a gene: 6. This CDR3 is built from 15 residues. The germline CDR1 and CDR2 sequences are MNHNS and SASEGT. The CDR3 spells CASSDPGTGGGGYTF. CDR3 bases: TGTGCCAGCAGTGACCCGGGGACAGGGGGCGGTGGCTACACCTTC.

V usage is TRBV7-9 and J usage is TRBJ1-1; 11 bases match TRBD1. CDR1 SEHNR and CDR2 FQNEAQ come from the germline V gene (reference sequence). Unmatched junction bases numbered 5, after V lost 3 bases and J lost 5 bases. The CDR3 totals 15 residues. This CDR3 reads CASSFSGTGGTEAFF. For the CDR3, the DNA is TGTGCCAGCAGCTTTTCCGGGACAGGGGGGACTGAAGCTTTCTTT.

The chain couples TRBV5-5 to TRBJ1-3; weak D call: TRBD1 (5 bases). V lost 4 bases to trimming and J lost 0 bases, with 14 bases between them. Germline lookup yields CDR1 SGHKS and CDR2 YYEKEE (reference sequence). The CDR3 spans 16 residues. The CDR3, as DNA: TGTGCCAGCAGCCGTATTGACAGCAACTCTGGAAACACCATATATTTT. Translated: CASSRIDSNSGNTIYF.

The chain employs TRBV3-1 (or the pseudogene TRBV3-2) and TRBJ1-4; D not resolved. This CDR3 comprises 15 residues. Germline values: CDR1 LGHDT, CDR2 YNNKEL (reference sequence). The ends were cut back, 6 bases at V and 6 bases at J, with 17 bases in the middle. Written as DNA, the CDR3 is TGTGCCAGCAGACCCTACTCGGGTGATGATGAAAAACTGTTTTTT. Translation gives CASRPYSGDDEKLFF.

This clone appeared a few times. The gene calls are TRBV6-1 and TRBJ1-3, with 10 bases lining up with TRBD1. The length of the CDR3 is 15 residues. V was pared by 5 bases and J by 3 bases, with 4 bases of the junction left unmatched. Germline V CDR1 and CDR2: MNHNS, SASEGT. The CDR3 spells CASSWGQGIGNTIYF. The CDR3 region has the DNA TGTGCCAGCAGTTGGGGACAGGGGATTGGAAACACCATATATTTT.

This chain joins TRBV6-1 and TRBJ2-3; 10 nucleotides agree with TRBD1. This CDR3 region has 16 residues. V was clipped by 1 base and J by 7 bases; unmatched bases: 8. Germline CDR1 MNHNS, CDR2 SASEGT. CDR3 in DNA: TGTGCCAGCAGTGAAGGACAGGGGGCTATCCAACATACGCAGTATTTT. It specifies CASSEGQGAIQHTQYF.

The rearrangement uses TRBV27 and TRBJ2-7; 12 bases map to TRBD2. The V gene end was trimmed by 5 bases and the J gene end by 2 bases; junction bases not matched to a gene: 4. The CDR3 spans 15 residues. Germline loops: CDR1 MNHEY, CDR2 SMNVEV (reference sequence). CDR3 bases: TGTGCCAGCAGTCTAGCGGGGGGGCAGGCCTACGAGCAGTACTTC. This gives the protein CASSLAGGQAYEQYF.

This rearrangement joins TRBV9 to TRBJ2-7; D is possibly TRBD2 (5 bases). V was cut by 0 bases and J by 2 bases, with 12 bases left in between. Germline CDR1 reads SGDLS; CDR2 reads YYNGEE. This CDR3 contains 15 residues. In nucleotides, the CDR3 is TGTGCCAGCAGCGTAGCTGGAGGCCACACCTACGAGCAGTACTTC. Its translation is CASSVAGGHTYEQYF.

The CDR3 sequence: CASSLLSGDPHEQYF. The CDR3 DNA sequence: TGTGCCAGCAGTTTACTTTCAGGGGACCCCCACGAGCAGTACTTC. This chain connects TRBV28 to TRBJ2-7; a possible D gene is TRBD1 (6 bases). This CDR3 is built from 15 residues. The V and J ends lost 2 bases and 5 bases respectively, with 16 bases between them. Germline values: CDR1 MDHEN, CDR2 SYDVKM.

This chain joins TRBV28 and TRBJ1-5; no firm D call. The CDR3 is made up of 14 amino acids. Germline CDR1 MDHEN, CDR2 SYDVKM. V was cut by 1 base and J by 4 bases, with 8 bases left in between. This CDR3 reads CASSLYPSNQPQHF. For the CDR3, the DNA is TGTGCCAGCAGTTTATACCCTTCAAATCAGCCCCAGCATTTT.

By share, this clone ranks as medium-sized. The rearrangement links TRBV3-1 (or the pseudogene TRBV3-2) to TRBJ2-2, with no clear D. V gave up 4 bases and J gave up 3 bases, with 12 bases separating them. Germline V gene lookup returns CDR1 LGHDT and CDR2 YNNKEL (reference sequence). There are 15 residues in the CDR3. The CDR3 coding sequence is TGTGCCAGCAGCCCCCGAGGTCGGGACACCGGGGAGCTGTTTTTT. As protein: CASSPRGRDTGELFF.

The chain links TRBV6-5 to TRBJ1-1; D might be TRBD1 (5 bases). Trimming shortened V by 4 bases and J by 7 bases, and 19 bases separated the two germline ends. CDR1 is MNHEY and CDR2 is SVGAGI in the germline V gene. The CDR3 is made up of 15 amino acids. The CDR3 DNA sequence: TGTGCCAGCAGTTCTGGACGGGGCGGGAGCAATGAAGCTTTCTTT. This sequence encodes CASSSGRGGSNEAFF.

V gene TRBV19 combines with J gene TRBJ1-2; D unresolved. Per the germline V gene, CDR1 is LNHDA and CDR2 is SQIVND (reference sequence). Trimming stripped 3 bases from V and 2 bases from J, with 7 bases between. The CDR3 is made up of 13 amino acids. The CDR3 DNA sequence: TGTGCCAGTAGTATGGAGCAGAACTATGGCTACACCTTC. It is translated as CASSMEQNYGYTF.